The source of this TCR beta chain is a study of blood T cell repertoires in COVID-19. Across the study: Sites across the United States, Italy and Spain contributed samples from acute and convalescent COVID-19. The analysed material was cDNA or gDNA that came from T cells, B-cell-depleted T cells, or PBMCs.

The CDR3 sequence is 16 residues long. Germline assignment: CDR1 MNHNY and CDR2 SVGAGI (reference sequence). The V gene end was trimmed by 8 bases and the J gene end by 6 bases; junction bases not matched to a gene: 15. Per the original data handling: Reference gene primer amplification gave estimated nucleated cell counts. TCRdb's table, derived via immunoSEQ multiplex PCR, lists solely in-frame clones and lacks some. D and trimming come from the DNA, and the V and J calls and clone size come from that table. This sample has approximately 94,000 clones; about 88% occur once, and the top ten carry 4.5% to 5.5%.

The sequenced material came from peripheral blood. This clonotype was obtained from an elderly woman with active COVID-19. This rearrangement joins TRBV6-6 to TRBJ2-1; 8 bases agree with TRBD1. In nucleotides, the CDR3 is TGTGCCAGCGGCCTACGCACCAGGGGGCCAGGCAATGAGCAGTTCTTC. Translating it yields CASGLRTRGPGNEQFF.